The 10 T cell receptor beta chains reported below all come from one sample, sequenced in a study of CD8 T cells in ankylosing spondylitis. TCRdb re-derived calls from the 5' RACE reads in MiXCR, one entry per CDR3 protein. The sample records approximately 260,000 distinct CDR3 sequences, 7.5% to 9% being singletons. Input material: blood, either unsorted or a sorted T cell fraction (not recorded which). The receptor set was obtained from a male donor with ankylosing spondylitis or in good health (not recorded which).

Ten or more counts support this clonotype. The chain employs TRBV19 and TRBJ1-1; D uncertain. Germline CDR1 and CDR2: LNHDA and SQIVND (reference sequence). The length of the CDR3 is 13 residues. The V end was cut by 3 bases, the J end by 1 base, with 6 bases between. The CDR3 nucleotides read TGTGCCAGTAGTATGAAAGGGAACACTGAAGCTTTCTTT. Translation gives CASSMKGNTEAFF. The full variable domain, completed using reference TRBV19 and TRBJ1-1, is DGGITQSPKYLFRKEGQNVTLSCEQNLNHDAMYWYRQDPGQGLRLIYYSQIVNDFQKGDIAEGYSVSREKKESFPLTVTSAQKNPTAFYLCASSMKGNTEAFFGQGTRLTVV.

In this sample, this clonotype turned up many times. The V and J genes are TRBV10-3 and TRBJ1-3; D is perhaps TRBD1 (6 bases). V was cut by 11 bases and J by 0 bases, with 11 bases left in between. This CDR3 has 13 amino acids. Germline CDR1 ENHRY, CDR2 SYGVKD. The CDR3 DNA is TGTGCCTTAGGGGACATCTCTGGAAACACCATATATTTT. It specifies CALGDISGNTIYF.

This clonotype was detected only a few times. The chain links TRBV5-5 to TRBJ2-7; no clear D gene. The CDR3 is made up of 14 amino acids. V lost 0 bases and J lost 4, with 11 bases in between. Germline CDR1 is SGHKS and CDR2 is YYEKEE (reference sequence). For the CDR3, the DNA is TGTGCCAGCAGCTTGGGAAAAGGGTTATACGAGCAGTACTTC. This gives the protein CASSLGKGLYEQYF.

At least ten counts were recorded for this clonotype. The chain uses TRBV7-2 and TRBJ1-5; D is possibly TRBD1 (6 bases). Germline V CDR1 and CDR2: SGHTA, FQGNSA. The germline V and J ends were trimmed by 8 bases and 2 bases, with 13 bases remaining between them. This CDR3 region has 14 residues. This CDR3 is CASARRTGNQPQHF. Written as DNA, the CDR3 is TGTGCCAGCGCCCGGAGGACAGGCAATCAGCCCCAGCATTTT.

This clonotype was seen repeatedly, ten times or more. The chain uses TRBV20-1 and TRBJ2-7; D is unclear. The ends were cut back, 3 bases at V and 4 bases at J, with 7 bases in the middle. In germline, CDR1 is DFQATT, CDR2 SNEGSKA (reference sequence). The CDR3 consists of 11 residues. In DNA form, the CDR3 reads TGCAGTGCTAGTCTCTTATACGAGCAGTACTTC. It is translated as CSASLLYEQYF.

This clonotype occurred many times. CDR3 sequence: CASSQGLAETQYF. In DNA, the CDR3 is TGTGCCAGCAGTCAGGGACTAGCGGAGACCCAGTACTTC. V gene TRBV27 combines with J gene TRBJ2-5; 10 bases map to TRBD2. CDR3 length equals 13 residues. V was pared by 5 bases and J by 5 bases, with 2 bases of the junction left unmatched. CDR1 and CDR2 (germline): MNHEY, SMNVEV (reference sequence).

This clonotype was observed many times. V and J are TRBV4-3 and TRBJ2-7; 7 bases map to TRBD2. The CDR3 runs 16 residues. The ends lost 0 bases at V and 5 bases at J; junction bases unmatched: 10. The V gene's germline CDR1 is LGHNA and CDR2 YSLEER. This CDR3 reads CASSQDWASGSNEQYF. For the CDR3, the DNA is TGCGCCAGCAGCCAAGATTGGGCTAGCGGATCGAACGAGCAGTACTTC.

This clonotype has a count of ten or more. V and J are TRBV3-1 and TRBJ2-3; maybe TRBD2 (6 bases). The germline V and J ends were trimmed by 1 base and 0 bases, with 23 bases remaining between them. Germline CDR1 and CDR2: LGHDT and YNNKEL (reference sequence). This CDR3 is 20 amino acids long. CDR3 sequence reads: CASSQVPFEPGESSTDTQYF. CDR3 nucleotides: TGTGCCAGCAGCCAAGTTCCCTTCGAGCCGGGAGAGAGTAGCACAGATACGCAGTATTTT.

This clonotype was seen many times. The rearrangement joins TRBV5-1 to TRBJ2-7; D may be TRBD1 or TRBD2 (5 bases each). The germline V gene has CDR1 SGHRS and CDR2 YFSETQ. V lost 7 bases, J lost 5 bases, and 13 bases lay in between. CDR3 size: 12 residues. The CDR3 DNA sequence: TGCGCCAGCTACGACGGGGCCAACGAGCAGTACTTC. This codes for CASYDGANEQYF.

This clonotype was counted only a few times. The chain links TRBV28 to TRBJ2-1; 8 bases fit TRBD1. This CDR3 is 15 amino acids long. Germline CDR1 MDHEN, CDR2 SYDVKM. The V and J ends lost 6 bases and 6 bases, in that order; junction bases with no gene match: 10. CDR3 protein: CASSEAGTGSNEQFF. The CDR3 DNA reads TGTGCCAGCAGCGAGGCCGGGACAGGATCCAATGAGCAGTTCTTC.